The 21 T cell receptor beta chains given below trace back to one sample, sequenced in a study of molecular identifiers for immune sequencing clone quantification (dated 2018 in TCRdb). Library preparation was by PCR. The data were produced on an Illumina HiSeq 4000. The public reads were reprocessed in TCRdb via fastp at Q25 and MiXCR, keeping in-frame beta chains. Every entry covers one CDR3 protein and lists the most common genes and DNA from its rows. The sample includes more than 450,000 distinct CDR3 sequences, with around a fifth observed a single time. The top ten hold 0.7% to 0.95% of the sample. The specimen was naive CD8+ T cells from blood, with Jurkat cell RNA spiked in. The label giving this sample's cell subset or site can be read as: FACS-sorted CD8+CD4-CCR7+CD45RA+ naive T cells. These receptors all stem from a human donor in good health. Some libraries in this study had Jurkat cell RNA spiked in.

The chain combines TRBV7-2 with TRBJ1-1; 9 bases align to TRBD1. The CDR3 runs to 16 residues. Germline V gene lookup returns CDR1 SGHTA and CDR2 FQGNSA. V shed 5 bases and J 3 bases; nucleotides not matched to a gene: 10. The CDR3 DNA reads TGTGCCAGCAGCACCCCTCGCGGGACAGGGCACACTGAAGCTTTCTTT. It specifies CASSTPRGTGHTEAFF.

This clonotype was seen repeatedly, ten times or more. The rearrangement links TRBV7-9 to TRBJ1-1, with a possible D match to TRBD1 (5 bases). Germline CDR1 is SEHNR and CDR2 is FQNEAQ (reference sequence). This CDR3 comprises 15 residues. V was pared by 4 bases and J by 3 bases, with 15 bases between. The CDR3 protein is CASSSRDGFDTEAFF. In DNA, the CDR3 is TGTGCCAGCAGCTCAAGGGACGGCTTTGACACTGAAGCTTTCTTT.

This clonotype was detected a few times. The rearrangement joins TRBV28 to TRBJ2-7; 12 bases are a match to TRBD2. V was clipped by 4 bases and J by 3 bases; unmatched bases: 4. The CDR3 is made up of 15 amino acids. Germline V gives CDR1 MDHEN, CDR2 SYDVKM. The CDR3 DNA reads TGTGCCAGCAGTTCCCGACTAGCGGGAGTCTACGAGCAGTACTTC. Its translation is CASSSRLAGVYEQYF.

This clonotype was observed at least ten times. This chain links TRBV10-1 with TRBJ2-5; D call uncertain. This CDR3 has 12 residues. Germline V gene lookup returns CDR1 WNHNN and CDR2 SYGVQD (reference sequence). V was shortened by 7 bases and J by 4 bases, with 10 bases between the two germline ends. CDR3 region: CASMSPRETQYF. The CDR3 region has the DNA TGCGCCAGCATGAGTCCCAGAGAGACCCAGTACTTC.

This chain uses TRBV6-2 or TRBV6-3 with TRBJ2-1; 7 nucleotides agree with TRBD2. Germline V lookup: CDR1 MNHEY, CDR2 SVGEGT. With V trimmed by 5 bases and J by 0 bases, 7 bases remained unmatched. The CDR3 is 16 residues long. This CDR3 reads CASSHRRGSSYNEQFF. CDR3 nucleotide sequence: TGTGCCAGCAGTCACCGGCGGGGGAGCTCCTACAATGAGCAGTTCTTC.

This chain joins TRBV19 and TRBJ1-5; D may be TRBD1 (6 bases). V lost 2 bases to trimming and J lost 6 bases, with 14 bases between them. CDR3 length: 15 residues. The V gene's germline CDR1 is LNHDA and CDR2 SQIVND (reference sequence). The CDR3 DNA sequence: TGTGCCAGTAGTATATGGGGGCAGGGGAGTCAGCCCCAGCATTTT. It yields the protein CASSIWGQGSQPQHF.

This clonotype was counted at least ten times. V and J are TRBV13 and TRBJ2-7, with TRBD1 matching 8 bases. Trimming took 0 bases from V and 2 from J; bases not matched to a gene: 0. There are 14 residues in the CDR3. Germline V gene data show CDR1 as PRHDT and CDR2 as FYEKMQ (reference sequence). In nucleotides, the CDR3 is TGTGCCAGCAGCTTAGGGGACAGGGCCTACGAGCAGTACTTC. Residues: CASSLGDRAYEQYF.

This clonotype showed up many times. The chain uses TRBV5-6 and TRBJ1-1; the match to TRBD1 covers 8 bases. This CDR3 is 12 amino acids long. Trimming removed 4 bases from V and 7 bases from J; junction bases left unmatched: 3. CDR1 is SGHDT and CDR2 is YYEEEE in the germline V gene. CDR3 DNA: TGTGCCAGCAGCATCGGACAGGGTGAAGCTTTCTTT. It codes for CASSIGQGEAFF.

Ten or more counts support this clonotype. The chain carries TRBV20-1 and TRBJ1-1, with D perhaps TRBD1 (6 bases). The CDR3 contains 16 residues. Per the germline V gene, CDR1 is DFQATT and CDR2 is SNEGSKA (reference sequence). The V end lost 5 bases, the J end lost 1 base, and 20 bases lay between the germline ends. The CDR3 sequence: CSAPKDNRDGNTEAFF. DNA of the CDR3: TGCAGTGCTCCAAAAGACAACAGGGATGGGAACACTGAAGCTTTCTTT.

This clonotype came up once. Likely a read error: the CDR3 ends without its conserved phenylalanine or tryptophan. CDR3 protein: CSVWTVSYEQYL. In nucleotides, the CDR3 is TGCAGCGTTTGGACTGTTTCCTACGAGCAGTACCTC. V is TRBV29-1 and J is TRBJ2-7; D possibly corresponds to TRBD2 (5 bases). CDR3 length: 12 amino acids. Germline loops: CDR1 SQVTM, CDR2 ANQGSEA. V shed 5 bases and J shed 1 base, with 9 bases lying between them.

This clonotype has only a few counts. The CDR3 nucleotides are TGTGCCAGCAGCCTAGGCACGAGCGTACCCTATAGCAATCAGCCCCAGCATTTT. This encodes CASSLGTSVPYSNQPQHF. This rearrangement joins TRBV7-9 to TRBJ1-5, with unresolved D. There are 18 residues in the CDR3. V dropped 5 bases and J dropped 0 bases, with 20 bases sitting between them. CDR1 SEHNR and CDR2 FQNEAQ come from the germline V gene (reference sequence).

The CDR3 is CAISETSEQFF. The CDR3 nucleotides read TGTGCCATCAGTGAGACGTCTGAGCAGTTCTTC. This chain joins TRBV10-3 and TRBJ2-1; D is undetermined. Germline lookup yields CDR1 ENHRY and CDR2 SYGVKD. This CDR3 spans 11 amino acids. The ends were cut back, 2 bases at V and 9 bases at J, with 5 bases in the middle.

This clonotype was recorded many times. This sequence joins TRBV29-1 and TRBJ1-1; D call uncertain. Trimming cost V 7 bases and J 4 bases, with 10 bases left between them. The CDR3 contains 11 residues. CDR1 and CDR2 (germline): SQVTM, ANQGSEA. This CDR3 reads CSARFGTEAFF. CDR3 nucleotides: TGCAGCGCCCGGTTTGGCACTGAAGCTTTCTTT.

The chain links TRBV6-1 to TRBJ2-3; TRBD2 agrees at 15 bases. The CDR3 contains 17 residues. CDR1 is MNHNS and CDR2 is SASEGT in the germline V gene. The trim removed 3 bases at V and 0 bases at J, leaving 1 base unmatched. This CDR3 reads CASSEGLAGGSTDTQYF. The CDR3 nucleotides are TGTGCCAGCAGTGAGGGACTAGCGGGAGGAAGCACAGATACGCAGTATTTT.

This rearrangement joins TRBV2 to TRBJ1-2; 7 positions agree with TRBD1. J lost 4 bases, V lost 4 bases, and 9 bases had no gene match. This CDR3 is 15 amino acids long. Germline CDR1 and CDR2: SNHLY and FYNNEI. The DNA for the CDR3 is TGTGCCAGCAGTGCCGAAGTCGGGACAGCCTATGGCTACACCTTC. It encodes CASSAEVGTAYGYTF. The complete variable domain, with remaining parts taken from reference TRBV2 and TRBJ1-2, reads EPEVTQTPSHQVTQMGQEVILRCVPISNHLYFYWYRQILGQKVEFLVSFYNNEISEKSEIFDDQFSVERPDGSNFTLKIRSTKLEDSAMYFCASSAEVGTAYGYTFGSGTRLTVV.

At least ten counts were recorded for this clonotype. The chain has TRBV4-3 and TRBJ1-2, with 8 positions matching TRBD1. Germline values: CDR1 LGHNA, CDR2 YSLEER. The CDR3 loop spans 12 amino acids. J lost 10 bases, V lost 4 bases, and 5 bases had no gene match. The CDR3 DNA reads as TGCGCCAGCAGCCTAGAGGACAGGGCCTACACCTTC. Translated, it gives CASSLEDRAYTF.

A remark on this clonotype: This may be a read error: a much more frequent sequence differs by one nucleotide. The chain uses TRBV6-5 and TRBJ2-3, with 10 bases fitting TRBD2. Looked up from germline, CDR1 is MNHEY and CDR2 is SVGAGI. This CDR3 spans 17 amino acids. The CDR3 reads CASKPIITSGNTDTRYF. The CDR3 region has the DNA TGTGCCAGCAAGCCAATAATAACTAGCGGGAACACAGATACGCGGTATTTT.

This clonotype was seen at least ten times. The rearrangement links TRBV6-2 or TRBV6-3 to TRBJ1-1; D call uncertain. The CDR3 runs 14 residues. The germline V and J ends were trimmed by 4 bases and 4 bases, with 13 bases remaining between them. The germline V gene has CDR1 MNHEY and CDR2 SVGEGT. CDR3 protein: CASSSYATGTEAFF. CDR3 coding DNA: TGTGCCAGCAGTTCCTACGCGACGGGCACTGAAGCTTTCTTT.

This clonotype has a count of ten or more. The rearrangement uses TRBV6-2 or TRBV6-3 and TRBJ1-1, with D possibly TRBD1 on 5 matching bases. The CDR3 is 14 amino acids. Germline V gene data show CDR1 as MNHEY and CDR2 as SVGEGT. V lost 2 bases and J lost 0, with 7 bases in between. The CDR3 spells CASSYVTVNTEAFF. The CDR3 DNA reads as TGTGCCAGCAGTTACGTGACAGTGAACACTGAAGCTTTCTTT.

As to this clonotype: A much larger clone lies one base from this, so it may be a read error. The chain carries TRBV20-1 and TRBJ2-4; D is tentatively TRBD1 or TRBD2 (5 bases each). The CDR3 is 14 amino acids. Germline V CDR1 and CDR2: DFQATT, SNEGSKA (reference sequence). The CDR3 sequence is CSTRDPGPKNIQYF. CDR3 nucleotide sequence: TGCAGTACTAGGGACCCTGGGCCCAAAAACATTCAGTACTTC.

A word on this clonotype: The germline gene is not matched at one end of the junction; a read error may be the cause. The genes are TRBV7-9 and TRBJ2-1; weak D call: TRBD2 (6 bases). Germline assignment: CDR1 SEHNR and CDR2 FQNEAQ (reference sequence). The CDR3 covers 13 residues. CDR3 in DNA: TGTGCCAGCAGTTCCGGGACTTTTAATGAGCAGCTCTTC. Amino acid sequence: CASSSGTFNEQLF. The full variable domain, in which reference TRBV7-9 and TRBJ2-1 provide the parts outside the CDR3, is DTGVSQNPRHKITKRGQNVTFRCDPISEHNRLYWYRQTLGQGPEFLTYFQNEAQLEKSRLLSDRFSAERPKGSFSTLEIQRTEQGDSAMYLCASSSGTFNEQLFGPGTRLTVL.